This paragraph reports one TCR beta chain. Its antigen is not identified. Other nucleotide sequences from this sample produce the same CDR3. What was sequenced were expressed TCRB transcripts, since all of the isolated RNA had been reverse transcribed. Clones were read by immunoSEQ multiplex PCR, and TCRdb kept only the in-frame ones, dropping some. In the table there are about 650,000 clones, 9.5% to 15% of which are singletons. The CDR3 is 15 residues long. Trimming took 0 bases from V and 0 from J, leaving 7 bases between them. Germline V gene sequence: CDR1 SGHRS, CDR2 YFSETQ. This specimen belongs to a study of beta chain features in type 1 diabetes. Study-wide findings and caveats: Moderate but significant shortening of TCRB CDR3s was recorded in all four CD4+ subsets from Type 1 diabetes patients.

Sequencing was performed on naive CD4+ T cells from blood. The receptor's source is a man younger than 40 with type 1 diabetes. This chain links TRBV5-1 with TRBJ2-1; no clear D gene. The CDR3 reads CASSLEGSSYNEQFF. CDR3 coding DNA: TGCGCCAGCAGCTTGGAGGGCAGCTCCTACAATGAGCAGTTCTTC.